This T cell receptor (beta chain) was captured by sequencing in a study of blood T cell repertoires in COVID-19. As for the study in general: The study drew acute and convalescent COVID-19 samples from the United States, Italy and Spain. From T cells, B-cell-depleted T cells, or PBMCs came the material, which was cDNA or gDNA.

Original data processing: Cell counts per sample came from amplifying reference gene primers. Sequencing was performed with immunoSEQ multiplex PCR; in TCRdb, only in-frame clones are kept and a portion is missing. D and trimming were read from the DNA, whereas the V and J calls and clone size are those reported in that table. This table has about 360,000 clones, around 87% appearing once. This receptor was taken from a man aged 30 to 39 who had recovered from COVID-19. The sequencing sample was made of PBMCs or T cells enriched from blood (not recorded which).

CDR3 residues: CASSFSPSGGNTIYF. As DNA, the CDR3 is TGTGCCAGCAGTTTTAGCCCTTCTGGGGGAAACACCATATATTTT. The chain recombines TRBV27 with TRBJ1-3; no reliable D call. CDR3 size: 15 residues. V lost 3 bases and J lost 4, with 13 bases in between. The V gene's germline CDR1 is MNHEY and CDR2 SMNVEV (reference sequence).